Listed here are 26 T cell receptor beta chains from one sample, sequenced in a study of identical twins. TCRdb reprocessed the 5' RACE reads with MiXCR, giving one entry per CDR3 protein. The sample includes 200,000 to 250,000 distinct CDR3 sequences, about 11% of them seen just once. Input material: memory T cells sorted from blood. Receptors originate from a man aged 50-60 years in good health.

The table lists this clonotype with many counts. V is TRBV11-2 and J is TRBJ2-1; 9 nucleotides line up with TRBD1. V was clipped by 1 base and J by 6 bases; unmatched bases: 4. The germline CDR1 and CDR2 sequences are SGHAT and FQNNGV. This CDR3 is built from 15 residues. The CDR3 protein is CASSLVGQGINEQFF. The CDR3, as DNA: TGTGCCAGCAGCTTAGTGGGACAGGGTATCAATGAGCAGTTCTTC.

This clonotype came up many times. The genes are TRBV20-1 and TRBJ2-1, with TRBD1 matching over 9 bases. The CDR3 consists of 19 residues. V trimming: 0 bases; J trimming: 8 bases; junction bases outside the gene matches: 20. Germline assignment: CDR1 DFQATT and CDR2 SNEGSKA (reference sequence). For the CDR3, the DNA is TGCAGTGCTAGAGATGGGACAGGGAGACAGCGGTACCTACGGGATGAGCAGTTCTTC. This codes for CSARDGTGRQRYLRDEQFF.

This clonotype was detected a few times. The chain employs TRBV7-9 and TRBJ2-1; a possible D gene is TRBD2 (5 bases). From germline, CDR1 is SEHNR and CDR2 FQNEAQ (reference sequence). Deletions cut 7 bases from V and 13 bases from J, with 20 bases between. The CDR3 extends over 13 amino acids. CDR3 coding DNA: TGTGCCAGCACCGTAGAGGGTAGCACAACTCAGTTCTTC. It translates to CASTVEGSTTQFF.

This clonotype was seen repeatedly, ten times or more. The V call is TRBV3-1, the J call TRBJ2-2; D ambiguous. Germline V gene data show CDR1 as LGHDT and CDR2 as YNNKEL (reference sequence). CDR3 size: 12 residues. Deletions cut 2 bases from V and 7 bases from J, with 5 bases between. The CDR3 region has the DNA TGTGCCAGCAGCCAATTTGGCGGGGAGCTGTTTTTT. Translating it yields CASSQFGGELFF.

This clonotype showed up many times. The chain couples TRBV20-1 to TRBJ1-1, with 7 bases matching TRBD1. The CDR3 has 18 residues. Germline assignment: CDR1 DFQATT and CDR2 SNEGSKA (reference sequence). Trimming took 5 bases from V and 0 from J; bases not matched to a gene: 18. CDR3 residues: CSAPRDSPSGGLNTEAFF. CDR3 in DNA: TGCAGTGCTCCAAGAGACAGTCCCTCAGGGGGTCTGAACACTGAAGCTTTCTTT.

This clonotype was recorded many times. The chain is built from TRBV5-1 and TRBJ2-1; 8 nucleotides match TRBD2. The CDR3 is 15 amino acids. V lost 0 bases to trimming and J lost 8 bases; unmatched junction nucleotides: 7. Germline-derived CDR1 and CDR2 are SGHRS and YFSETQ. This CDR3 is CASSLGREGLDEQFF. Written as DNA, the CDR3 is TGCGCCAGCAGCTTGGGACGGGAGGGCCTTGATGAGCAGTTCTTC.

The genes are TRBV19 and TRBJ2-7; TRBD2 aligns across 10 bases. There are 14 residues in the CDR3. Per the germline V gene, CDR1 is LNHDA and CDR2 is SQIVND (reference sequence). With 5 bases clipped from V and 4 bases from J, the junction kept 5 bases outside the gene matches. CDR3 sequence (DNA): TGTGCCAGTAGTGTCCTAGCGGGAGATTACGAGCAGTACTTC. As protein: CASSVLAGDYEQYF.

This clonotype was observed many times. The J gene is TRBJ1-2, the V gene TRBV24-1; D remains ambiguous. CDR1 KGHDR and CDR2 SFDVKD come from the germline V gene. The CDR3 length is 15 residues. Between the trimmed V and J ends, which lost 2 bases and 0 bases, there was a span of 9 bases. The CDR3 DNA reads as TGTGCCACCAGTGATTCGGGCAGCCCTAACTATGGCTACACCTTC. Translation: CATSDSGSPNYGYTF.

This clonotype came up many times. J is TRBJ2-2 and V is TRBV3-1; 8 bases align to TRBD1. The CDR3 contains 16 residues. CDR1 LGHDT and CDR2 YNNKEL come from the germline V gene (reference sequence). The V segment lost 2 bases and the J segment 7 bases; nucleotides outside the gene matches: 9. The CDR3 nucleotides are TGTGCCAGCAGCCAAAACGCAGGGGGCGCGATCGGGGAGCTGTTTTTT. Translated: CASSQNAGGAIGELFF. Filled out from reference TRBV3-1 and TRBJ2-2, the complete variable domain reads DTAVSQTPKYLVTQMGNDKSIKCEQNLGHDTMYWYKQDSKKFLKIMFSYNNKELIINETVPNRFSPKSPDKAHLNLHINSLELGDSAVYFCASSQNAGGAIGELFFGEGSRLTVL.

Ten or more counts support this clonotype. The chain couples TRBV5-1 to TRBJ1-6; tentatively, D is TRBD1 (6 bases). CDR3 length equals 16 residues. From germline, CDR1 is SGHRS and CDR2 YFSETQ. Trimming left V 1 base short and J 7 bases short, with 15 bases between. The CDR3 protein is CASSLSFGQINSPLHF. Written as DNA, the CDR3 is TGCGCCAGCAGCTTGTCCTTCGGACAGATAAATTCACCCCTCCACTTT.

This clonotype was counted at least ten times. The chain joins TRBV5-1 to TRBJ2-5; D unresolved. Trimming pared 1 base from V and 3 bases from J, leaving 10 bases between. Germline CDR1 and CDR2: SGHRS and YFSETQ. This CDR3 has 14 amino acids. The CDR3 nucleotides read TGCGCCAGCAGCTTGTCCATGTCGGAAGAGACCCAGTACTTC. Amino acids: CASSLSMSEETQYF.

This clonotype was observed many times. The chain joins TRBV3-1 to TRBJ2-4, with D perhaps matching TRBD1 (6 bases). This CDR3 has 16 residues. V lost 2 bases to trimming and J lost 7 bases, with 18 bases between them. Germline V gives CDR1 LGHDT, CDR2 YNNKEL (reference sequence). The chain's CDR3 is CASSQSPAPGVNIQYF. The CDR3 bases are TGTGCCAGCAGCCAATCCCCGGCCCCAGGGGTGAACATTCAGTACTTC.

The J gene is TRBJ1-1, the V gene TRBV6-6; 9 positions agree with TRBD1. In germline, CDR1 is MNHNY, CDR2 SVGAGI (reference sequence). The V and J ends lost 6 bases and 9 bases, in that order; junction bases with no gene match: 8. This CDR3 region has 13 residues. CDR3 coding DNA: TGTGCCAGCAGGACAGGGGGAGGAGTAAAAGCTTTCTTT. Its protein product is CASRTGGGVKAFF.

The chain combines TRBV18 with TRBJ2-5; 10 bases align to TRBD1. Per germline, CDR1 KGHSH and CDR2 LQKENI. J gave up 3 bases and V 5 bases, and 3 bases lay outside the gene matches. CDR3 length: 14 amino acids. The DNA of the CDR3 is TGTGCCAGCTCAACCGGGACAGGGGAAGAGACCCAGTACTTC. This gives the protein CASSTGTGEETQYF.

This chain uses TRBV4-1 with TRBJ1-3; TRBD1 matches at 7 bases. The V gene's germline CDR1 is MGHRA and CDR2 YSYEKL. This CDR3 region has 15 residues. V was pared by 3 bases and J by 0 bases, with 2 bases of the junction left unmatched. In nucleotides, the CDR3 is TGCGCCAGCAGCCAGACAGGGATCTCTGGAAACACCATATATTTT. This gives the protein CASSQTGISGNTIYF.

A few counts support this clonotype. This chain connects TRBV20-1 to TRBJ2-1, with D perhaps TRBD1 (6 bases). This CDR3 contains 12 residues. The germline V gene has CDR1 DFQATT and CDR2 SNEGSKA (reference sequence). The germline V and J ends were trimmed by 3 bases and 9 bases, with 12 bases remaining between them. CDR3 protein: CSARTGDSEQFF. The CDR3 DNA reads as TGCAGTGCTAGGACAGGTGATAGTGAGCAGTTCTTC.

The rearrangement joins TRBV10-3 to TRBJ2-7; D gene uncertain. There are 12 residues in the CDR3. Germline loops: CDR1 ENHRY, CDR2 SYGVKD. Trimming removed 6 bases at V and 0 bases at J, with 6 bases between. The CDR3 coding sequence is TGTGCCATCAGACCCAACTCCTACGAGCAGTACTTC. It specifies CAIRPNSYEQYF.

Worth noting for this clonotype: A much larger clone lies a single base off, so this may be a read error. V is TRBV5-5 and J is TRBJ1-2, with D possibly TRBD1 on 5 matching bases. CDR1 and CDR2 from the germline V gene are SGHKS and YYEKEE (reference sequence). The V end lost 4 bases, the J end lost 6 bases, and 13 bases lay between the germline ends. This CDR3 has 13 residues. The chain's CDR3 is CASSPPDSNGYTF. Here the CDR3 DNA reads TGTGCCAGCAGCCCACCAGACAGTAATGGCTACACCTTC.

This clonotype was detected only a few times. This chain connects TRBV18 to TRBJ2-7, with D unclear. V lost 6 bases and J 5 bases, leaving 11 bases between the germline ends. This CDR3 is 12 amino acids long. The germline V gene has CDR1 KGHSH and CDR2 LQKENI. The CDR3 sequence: CASSPSRDEQYF. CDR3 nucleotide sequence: TGTGCCAGCTCCCCTAGTAGGGACGAGCAGTACTTC.

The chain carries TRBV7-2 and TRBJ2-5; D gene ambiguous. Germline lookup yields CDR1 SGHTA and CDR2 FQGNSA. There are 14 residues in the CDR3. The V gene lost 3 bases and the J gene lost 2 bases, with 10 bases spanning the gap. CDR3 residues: CASSFSSIQETQYF. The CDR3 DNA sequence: TGTGCCAGCAGCTTCAGCTCGATACAAGAGACCCAGTACTTC.

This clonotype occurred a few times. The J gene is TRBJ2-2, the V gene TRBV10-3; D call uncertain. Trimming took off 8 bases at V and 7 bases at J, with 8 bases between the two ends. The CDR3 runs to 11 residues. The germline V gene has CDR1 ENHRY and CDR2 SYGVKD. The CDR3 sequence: CAIALGGELFF. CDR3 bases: TGTGCCATCGCCCTCGGCGGGGAGCTGTTTTTT.

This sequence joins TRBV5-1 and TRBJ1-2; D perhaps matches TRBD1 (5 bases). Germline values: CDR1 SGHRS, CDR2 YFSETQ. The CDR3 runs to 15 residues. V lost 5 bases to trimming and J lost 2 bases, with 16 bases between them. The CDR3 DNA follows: TGCGCCAGCAGGGATCTAACAGGTTGGAACTATGGCTACACCTTC. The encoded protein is CASRDLTGWNYGYTF.

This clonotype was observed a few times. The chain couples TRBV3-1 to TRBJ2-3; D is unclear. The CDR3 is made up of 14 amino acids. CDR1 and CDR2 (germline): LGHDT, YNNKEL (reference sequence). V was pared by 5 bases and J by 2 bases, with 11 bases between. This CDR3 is CASSRARDTDTQYF. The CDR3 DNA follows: TGTGCCAGCAGCAGGGCAAGGGACACAGATACGCAGTATTTT.

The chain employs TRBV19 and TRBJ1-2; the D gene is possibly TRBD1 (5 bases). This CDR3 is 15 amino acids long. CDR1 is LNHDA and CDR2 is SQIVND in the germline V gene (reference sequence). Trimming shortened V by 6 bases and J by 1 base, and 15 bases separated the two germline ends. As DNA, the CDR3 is TGTGCCAGTAGCCGTGGGACGGCAATTAACTATGGCTACACCTTC. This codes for CASSRGTAINYGYTF.

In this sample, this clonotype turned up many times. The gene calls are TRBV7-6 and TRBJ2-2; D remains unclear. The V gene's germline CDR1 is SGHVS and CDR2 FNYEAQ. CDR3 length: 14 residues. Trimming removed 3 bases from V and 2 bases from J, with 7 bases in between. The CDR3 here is CASSLQANTGELFF. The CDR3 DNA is TGTGCCAGCAGCTTGCAGGCCAACACCGGGGAGCTGTTTTTT.

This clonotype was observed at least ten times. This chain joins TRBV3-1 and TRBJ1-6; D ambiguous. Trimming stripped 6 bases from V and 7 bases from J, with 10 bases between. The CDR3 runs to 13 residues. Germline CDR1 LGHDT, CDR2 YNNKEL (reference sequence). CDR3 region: CASSSSGNSPLHF. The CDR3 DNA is TGTGCCAGCAGTTCCTCGGGGAATTCACCCCTCCACTTT.